These 8 T cell receptor beta chains were all obtained from the same sample, sequenced in a study of cytomegalovirus exposure and HLA in healthy donors. PCR primers comprised 60 Vbeta and 13 Jbeta primers. Sequencing used immunoSEQ multiplex PCR; TCRdb keeps in-frame clones, though not all of them. Of fewer than 200,000 clones listed, approximately 80% were seen once; the top ten hold 0.77%. The sequencing sample was made of PBMCs. The receptors originated from a woman aged 18-29 years in good health and CMV-seronegative.

The sample holds a few counts of this clone. The conserved closing phenylalanine or tryptophan is absent in this CDR3, likely reflecting a read error. The V gene is TRBV10-3, the J gene TRBJ2-2; 10 nucleotides align to TRBD1. The CDR3 totals 15 residues. CDR1 is ENHRY, CDR2 SYGVKD, per germline. The V segment lost 8 bases and the J segment 2 bases; nucleotides outside the gene matches: 5. Here the CDR3 reads CAIGGQGRNTGELFL. The DNA of the CDR3 is TGTGCCATCGGGGGACAGGGGCGCAACACCGGGGAGCTGTTTCTT.

Here the CDR3 DNA reads TGTGCCAGCAGCGCGACTAGCGGAAGCACAGATACGCAGTATTTT. This gives the protein CASSATSGSTDTQYF. This chain uses TRBV5-4 with TRBJ2-3; 9 bases map to TRBD2. Germline V CDR1 and CDR2: SGHNT, YYREEE (reference sequence). The CDR3 sequence is 15 residues long. V was clipped by 4 bases and J by 0 bases; unmatched bases: 3.

V usage is TRBV27 and J usage is TRBJ1-4; D gene unclear. CDR3 size: 11 residues. V lost 2 bases and J 14 bases, leaving 9 bases between the germline ends. CDR1 is MNHEY and CDR2 is SMNVEV in the germline V gene (reference sequence). The CDR3 DNA reads as TGTGCCAGCAGTTTAGAGGTCCGGCTGTTTTTT. Translation: CASSLEVRLFF.

This clone was picked up a small number of times. The J gene is TRBJ2-3, the V gene TRBV28; TRBD1 matches 8 bases. V lost 3 bases, J lost 4 bases, and 9 bases stayed unmatched. The CDR3 extends over 16 amino acids. Germline CDR1 and CDR2: MDHEN and SYDVKM. For the CDR3, the DNA is TGTGCCAGCAGTTTTGATAGACAGGGGCAGGCAGATACGCAGTATTTT. Translated, it gives CASSFDRQGQADTQYF. Drawing the rest from reference TRBV28 and TRBJ2-3, the complete variable domain is DVKVTQSSRYLVKRTGEKVFLECVQDMDHENMFWYRQDPGLGLRLIYFSYDVKMKEKGDIPEGYSVSREKKERFSLILESASTNQTSMYLCASSFDRQGQADTQYFGPGTRLTVL.

With respect to this clone: An end of the junction does not agree with germline; a read error may underlie this. The V call is TRBV7-7, the J call TRBJ2-5; weak D call: TRBD2 (5 bases). CDR1 and CDR2 from the germline V gene are SSHAT and FNYEAQ (reference sequence). The CDR3 runs to 15 residues. In DNA form, the CDR3 reads TGTGCTAGCAGCTTACTAGGAGGTACCCAAGAGACCCAGTACTTC. This sequence encodes CASSLLGGTQETQYF.

This sequence joins TRBV18 and TRBJ2-7, with 8 positions matching TRBD1. This CDR3 has 15 amino acids. In germline, CDR1 is KGHSH, CDR2 LQKENI. After removal of 3 bases from V and 7 bases from J, the junction contained 11 bases not matched to a gene. In DNA form, the CDR3 reads TGTGCCAGCTCACCTCCTGGACAGGGAAGAGGGGAGCAGTACTTC. It translates to CASSPPGQGRGEQYF.

This clone was detected once. This sequence joins TRBV11-3 and TRBJ2-5; the D is unclear. The CDR3 has 17 residues. Deletions cut 5 bases from V and 3 bases from J, with 22 bases between. Germline loops: CDR1 SGHNT, CDR2 YENEEA. The CDR3 nucleotides read TGTGCCAGCAGCCCCCTCCTAATTACTCTCCGCGAAGAGACCCAGTACTTC. This sequence encodes CASSPLLITLREETQYF.

The rearrangement joins TRBV2 to TRBJ2-1, with 12 bases fitting TRBD2. This CDR3 has 14 residues. Germline assignment: CDR1 SNHLY and CDR2 FYNNEI. V lost 8 bases, J lost 11 bases, and 10 bases stayed unmatched. This CDR3 is CASFAGLAGIKQFF. The CDR3 DNA is TGTGCCAGCTTTGCAGGACTAGCGGGGATCAAGCAGTTCTTC. The whole variable domain, remainder taken from reference TRBV2 and TRBJ2-1, is EPEVTQTPSHQVTQMGQEVILRCVPISNHLYFYWYRQILGQKVEFLVSFYNNEISEKSEIFDDQFSVERPDGSNFTLKIRSTKLEDSAMYFCASFAGLAGIKQFFGPGTRLTVL.